A selection of T cell receptor beta chains follows, all from one sample in a study of cytomegalovirus exposure and HLA in healthy donors. This table comes from immunoSEQ multiplex PCR, and its TCRdb copy is limited to in-frame clones, with some not included. Seen here are under 150,000 clones, 9% to 10% observed once, and the top ten hold 3% to 3.5%. Sequenced material: PBMCs. These receptors were collected from a man aged 25-40 years in good health and CMV-seronegative. Both conserved end residues are part of each CDR3. The D gene is left open where the match is weak. Clone size is stated in some rows and not others, as once, few, many or a class when expanded.

>few|-|TRBV5-1|TRBJ2-3
CASSLALDREGIDTQYF
TGCGCCAGCAGCTTGGCCCTGGACAGGGAGGGGATAGATACGCAGTATTTT
>-|TRBD1|TRBV9|TRBJ1-2
CASSEQGGVYGYTF
TGTGCCAGCAGCGAACAGGGGGGGGTTTATGGCTACACCTTC
>-|TRBD2|TRBV30|TRBJ2-1
CAWSVTGGTSYNEQFF
TGTGCCTGGAGTGTAACGGGGGGGACTTCCTACAATGAGCAGTTCTTC
>-|TRBD1|TRBV27|TRBJ2-1
CASSLVGTGSNEQFF
TGTGCCAGCAGTTTAGTCGGGACAGGGTCCAATGAGCAGTTCTTC
>few|TRBD1|TRBV12-5|TRBJ1-5
CASGSLISGTGLQPQHF
TGTGCTAGTGGTTCCCTAATCTCCGGGACAGGCCTCCAGCCCCAGCATTTT
>few|-|TRBV7-2|TRBJ2-7
CASSFQMNEQYF
TGTGCCAGCAGCTTTCAGATGAACGAGCAGTACTTC
>-|TRBD2|TRBV18|TRBJ2-5
CASSPGLEETQYF
TGTGCCAGCTCCCCGGGACTAGAAGAGACCCAGTACTTC
>few|TRBD1|TRBV6-1|TRBJ2-7
CASGQGIFDEQYF
TGTGCCAGCGGACAGGGTATATTCGACGAGCAGTACTTC
>few|-|TRBV10-1|TRBJ2-3
CASLGTDTQYF
TGCGCCAGCTTAGGCACAGATACGCAGTATTTT
>few|-|TRBV5-1|TRBJ2-2
CASSRTSDLNTGELFF
TGCGCCAGCAGCCGTACTTCGGACTTGAACACCGGGGAGCTGTTTTTT
>few|TRBD1|TRBV5-1|TRBJ2-7
CASSSGGSPNEQYF
TGCGCCAGCAGCTCAGGGGGCTCCCCCAACGAGCAGTACTTC
>-|TRBD1|TRBV2|TRBJ1-2
CARQDRTNYGYTF
TGTGCCAGACAGGACAGGACTAACTATGGCTACACCTTC
>-|-|TRBV28|TRBJ2-3
CASSPGSTDTQYF
TGTGCCAGCAGTCCAGGAAGCACAGATACGCAGTATTTT
>few|-|TRBV12-5|TRBJ1-5
CASVPGQFNQPQHF
TGTGCTAGTGTTCCCGGACAATTCAATCAGCCCCAGCATTTT
>few|-|TRBV5-8|TRBJ1-2
CASSGRMDYGYTF
TGTGCCAGCAGCGGGCGTATGGACTATGGCTACACCTTC
>-|TRBD1|TRBV5-6|TRBJ1-5
CASSSWTGRMGNQPQHF
TGTGCCAGCAGCTCGTGGACAGGGCGAATGGGCAATCAGCCCCAGCATTTT
>-|TRBD2|TRBV4-1|TRBJ2-7
CASSQDLAAYEQYF
TGCGCCAGCAGCCAAGACCTAGCGGCCTACGAGCAGTACTTC
>-|-|TRBV9|TRBJ2-7
CASSAAGTSSYEQYF
TGTGCCAGCAGCGCAGCGGGGACATCCTCCTACGAGCAGTACTTC
>-|TRBD1|TRBV9|TRBJ1-1
CASSPEPQGAGTEAFF
TGTGCCAGCAGCCCGGAACCTCAGGGGGCTGGCACTGAAGCTTTCTTT
>-|-|TRBV6-6|TRBJ2-4
CASSRRNGLAGPSLYF
TGTGCCAGCAGTAGAAGAAACGGGCTAGCCGGCCCCAGTTTGTACTTC
>-|-|TRBV19|TRBJ1-6
CASSEGSSYNSPLHF
TGTGCCAGCTCGGAGGGAAGCTCCTATAATTCACCCCTCCACTTT
>-|TRBD1|TRBV4-1|TRBJ1-1
CASSQRQGNTEAFF
TGCGCCAGCAGCCAACGACAGGGGAACACTGAAGCTTTCTTT
>many|TRBD1|TRBV5-1|TRBJ1-2
CASRIGQGDGYTF
TGCGCCAGCAGAATTGGACAGGGCGATGGCTACACCTTC
>-|-|TRBV19|TRBJ1-2
CASSIGTGRYGYTF
TGTGCCAGTAGTATTGGAACAGGGCGGTATGGCTACACCTTC
>-|-|TRBV6-5|TRBJ2-5
CASSYSIGEARETQYF
TGTGCCAGCAGTTACTCGATCGGTGAAGCGAGAGAGACCCAGTACTTC
>-|-|TRBV6-1|TRBJ2-7
CASRQGRSYEQYF
TGTGCCAGCAGACAGGGTAGGTCCTACGAGCAGTACTTC
>-|TRBD1|TRBV4-3|TRBJ1-6
CASSRAGQGDNSPLHF
TGCGCCAGCAGCCGGGCCGGACAGGGAGATAATTCACCCCTCCACTTT
>-|-|TRBV12-5|TRBJ1-5
CASGSTGSGQLQHF
TGTGCTAGTGGTTCGACAGGCTCAGGACAGCTCCAGCATTTT
>few|TRBD1|TRBV5-1|TRBJ2-2
CASSSGTGVGGSNTGELFF
TGCGCCAGCAGCTCCGGGACAGGGGTCGGGGGATCGAACACCGGGGAGCTGTTTTTT
>-|TRBD2|TRBV28|TRBJ2-2
CASTTLQGLAGVGELFF
TGTGCCAGCACTACTCTTCAGGGACTAGCGGGAGTCGGGGAGCTGTTTTTT
>few|TRBD2|TRBV5-1|TRBJ2-3
CASSSGTSGSTDTQYF
TGCGCCAGCAGCTCGGGGACTAGCGGTAGCACAGATACGCAGTATTTT